The 18 T cell receptor beta chains below all came from one sample that was sequenced in a study of blood T cells in healthy people across ages. It was with a sample-barcoded 5' primer and a J-beta primer mix that a second PCR of about 7 to 12 cycles was run. TCRdb processed the 5' RACE reads anew with MiXCR; each CDR3 protein has one entry. The sample lists about 570,000 distinct CDR3 sequences, roughly a quarter seen once, with around a sixth in the top ten. Sequenced: blood. Source of these receptors: a woman in her 70s in good health.

This clonotype has just a few counts. One base away lies a much larger clone, so this may be a sequencing read error. This chain connects TRBV29-1 to TRBJ2-7, with 11 positions matching TRBD1. The germline V gene encodes CDR1 SQVTM and CDR2 ANQGSEA. The CDR3 extends over 13 amino acids. Here the CDR3 reads CGVGQGAPYEQYF. The CDR3 coding sequence is TGCGGCGTTGGACAGGGGGCCCCTTACGAGCAGTACTTC.

Notes on this clonotype: Germline and junction disagree at one end, which may indicate a read error. This chain joins TRBV29-1 and TRBJ2-6, with TRBD1 matching 10 bases. Germline CDR1 is SQVTM and CDR2 is ANQGSEA. The CDR3 extends over 17 amino acids. CDR3 coding DNA: TGCAGCGTTGAGGGCCGGGACAGGGGTTCTGGGGCCGACGTCCTGACTTTC. It specifies CSVEGRDRGSGADVLTF.

The chain joins TRBV5-1 to TRBJ1-4, with D unclear. Germline CDR1 reads SGHRS; CDR2 reads YFSETQ. Trimming removed 0 bases from V and 4 bases from J, with 7 bases in between. This CDR3 contains 14 residues. The chain's CDR3 is CASSLVVGNEKLFF. In DNA, the CDR3 is TGCGCCAGCAGCTTGGTCGTCGGTAATGAAAAACTGTTTTTT.

The rearrangement joins TRBV7-3 to TRBJ1-1, with D possibly being TRBD1 (6 bases). CDR3 length: 14 amino acids. The germline V and J ends were trimmed by 6 bases and 11 bases, with 22 bases remaining between them. Germline CDR1 and CDR2: SGHTA and FQGTGA. The CDR3 DNA follows: TGTGCCAGCAGTTTCGCCGGGACATCGAGTGATGCTTTCTTT. Amino acids: CASSFAGTSSDAFF. The full variable domain, in which reference TRBV7-3 and TRBJ1-1 provide the parts outside the CDR3, is GAGVSQTPSNKVTEKGKYVELRCDPISGHTALYWYRQSLGQGPEFLIYFQGTGAADDSGLPNDRFFAVRPEGSVSTLKIQRTERGDSAVYLCASSFAGTSSDAFFGQGTRLTVV.

The chain combines TRBV7-9 with TRBJ2-2; no firm D call. Germline V gives CDR1 SEHNR, CDR2 FQNEAQ (reference sequence). V was trimmed by 5 bases and J by 7 bases, leaving 20 bases between them. CDR3 length equals 16 residues. DNA of the CDR3: TGTGCCAGCAGCCCAGCCTCGGTCATGTTCTTCGGGGAGCTGTTTTTT. This translates into CASSPASVMFFGELFF.

The chain uses TRBV25-1 and TRBJ2-3; TRBD1 matches 8 bases. CDR1 is MGHDK, CDR2 SYGVNS, per germline. The length of the CDR3 is 16 residues. V was pared by 2 bases and J by 4 bases, with 8 bases of the junction left unmatched. The CDR3 region has the DNA TGTGCCAGCAGTGAAAGCGGACAGGGCAGGTCAGATACGCAGTATTTT. As protein: CASSESGQGRSDTQYF.

Only one count was recorded for this clonotype. The chain has TRBV7-2 and TRBJ2-3; perhaps D is TRBD1 or TRBD2 (5 bases each). Trimming shortened V by 1 base and J by 7 bases, and 9 bases separated the two germline ends. The CDR3 is made up of 13 amino acids. Germline CDR1 and CDR2: SGHTA and FQGNSA. This CDR3 is CASSLVGPNTQYF. Here the CDR3 DNA reads TGTGCCAGCAGCTTAGTGGGACCAAATACGCAGTATTTT.

The chain joins TRBV4-3 to TRBJ2-5; D is perhaps TRBD1 or TRBD2 (5 bases each). CDR3 length: 19 residues. Germline lookup yields CDR1 LGHNA and CDR2 YSLEER. V lost 2 bases to trimming and J lost 2 bases, with 24 bases between them. The CDR3 bases are TGCGCCAGCAGCCAACACAACCGTCCCGGGACCGGTTATCAAGAGACCCAGTACTTC. This translates into CASSQHNRPGTGYQETQYF.

This clonotype was seen a few times. V gene TRBV7-8 combines with J gene TRBJ2-5; possible D gene TRBD1, 5 bases. Matching the DNA end better, TRBJ2-7 makes the J call doubtful. CDR3 length: 14 residues. Germline lookup yields CDR1 SGHVS and CDR2 FQNEAQ. The CDR3 nucleotides read TGTGCCAGCAGCTCTCCTGGGGCAGGGAACGAGCAGTACTTC. Translation gives CASSSPGAGNEQYF.

The chain is built from TRBV12-3 or TRBV12-4 and TRBJ2-7; D perhaps matches TRBD2 (5 bases). The V gene lost 0 bases and the J gene lost 5 bases, with 11 bases spanning the gap. This CDR3 has 14 amino acids. The CDR3 here is CASSLASGRDEQYF. The CDR3 DNA reads TGTGCCAGCAGTTTAGCGTCCGGGCGGGACGAGCAGTACTTC.

The sample holds a few counts of this clonotype. This chain links TRBV27 with TRBJ2-2, with D unresolved. CDR1 is MNHEY, CDR2 SMNVEV, per germline (reference sequence). This CDR3 contains 14 residues. V lost 2 bases and J 1 base, leaving 5 bases between the germline ends. CDR3 residues: CASSLLWNTGELFF. CDR3 bases: TGTGCCAGCAGTTTACTGTGGAACACCGGGGAGCTGTTTTTT.

The chain has TRBV9 and TRBJ1-6; D unclear. Trimming shortened V by 2 bases and J by 5 bases, and 5 bases separated the two germline ends. CDR1 and CDR2 from the germline V gene are SGDLS and YYNGEE. The CDR3 runs to 13 residues. CDR3 amino acids: CASSVSDNSPLHF. CDR3 DNA sequence: TGTGCCAGCAGCGTGTCAGATAATTCACCCCTCCACTTT.

This clonotype was seen just once. The chain combines TRBV20-1 with TRBJ1-2, with no clear D. The germline V and J ends were trimmed by 3 bases and 2 bases, with 13 bases remaining between them. Germline lookup yields CDR1 DFQATT and CDR2 SNEGSKA (reference sequence). This CDR3 has 14 residues. The CDR3 DNA follows: TGCAGTGCTAGCCTACAAACCATCAACTATGGCTACACCTTC. It translates to CSASLQTINYGYTF.

Comments on this clonotype: One end of the junction fails to match germline, which may point to a read error. The chain uses TRBV6-1 and TRBJ2-4, with D perhaps assigned TRBD1 or TRBD2 (5 bases each). The CDR3 loop spans 18 amino acids. Germline loops: CDR1 MNHNS, CDR2 SASEGT. For the CDR3, the DNA is TGTGCCAGCGCCAGGGACCAGAGATACCCAGTAGCCAAAAACATTCGGTACTTC. Its protein product is CASARDQRYPVAKNIRYF.

The table lists this clonotype with a few counts. The genes are TRBV6-5 and TRBJ1-4; D not resolved. The CDR3 loop spans 15 amino acids. CDR1 is MNHEY, CDR2 SVGAGI, per germline. Deletions cut 6 bases from V and 4 bases from J, with 15 bases between. CDR3: CASSPSGRDNEKLFF. The CDR3 nucleotides read TGTGCCAGCAGCCCCTCGGGGAGGGATAATGAAAAACTGTTTTTT.

The chain uses TRBV4-3 and TRBJ2-2; 8 bases fit TRBD2. Per germline, CDR1 LGHNA and CDR2 YSLEER. The ends lost 4 bases at V and 5 bases at J; junction bases unmatched: 9. CDR3 size: 16 residues. The chain's CDR3 is CASSPERGTLTGELFF. CDR3 bases: TGCGCCAGCAGCCCGGAGCGGGGGACTCTTACCGGGGAGCTGTTTTTT.

This clonotype was counted a few times. The V call is TRBV20-1, the J call TRBJ2-1; either TRBD1 or TRBD2 may supply D (6 bases each). Trimming left V 0 bases short and J 0 bases short, with 12 bases between. This CDR3 contains 16 residues. In germline, CDR1 is DFQATT, CDR2 SNEGSKA (reference sequence). CDR3 protein: CSARDPGASSYNEQFF. The CDR3 bases are TGCAGTGCTAGAGATCCGGGGGCGTCCTCCTACAATGAGCAGTTCTTC.

This clonotype has at least ten counts. The DNA is left out, because the CDR3 cannot be placed on it with certainty; the CDR3 is given as TCRdb lists it. The chain employs TRBV9 and TRBJ2-2; the table's D call, TRBD1, was not checked against the DNA. From germline, CDR1 is SGDLS and CDR2 YYNGEE. The CDR3 is 14 amino acids in total, end residues counted. The CDR3 reads CASSVSGPVGELFF.